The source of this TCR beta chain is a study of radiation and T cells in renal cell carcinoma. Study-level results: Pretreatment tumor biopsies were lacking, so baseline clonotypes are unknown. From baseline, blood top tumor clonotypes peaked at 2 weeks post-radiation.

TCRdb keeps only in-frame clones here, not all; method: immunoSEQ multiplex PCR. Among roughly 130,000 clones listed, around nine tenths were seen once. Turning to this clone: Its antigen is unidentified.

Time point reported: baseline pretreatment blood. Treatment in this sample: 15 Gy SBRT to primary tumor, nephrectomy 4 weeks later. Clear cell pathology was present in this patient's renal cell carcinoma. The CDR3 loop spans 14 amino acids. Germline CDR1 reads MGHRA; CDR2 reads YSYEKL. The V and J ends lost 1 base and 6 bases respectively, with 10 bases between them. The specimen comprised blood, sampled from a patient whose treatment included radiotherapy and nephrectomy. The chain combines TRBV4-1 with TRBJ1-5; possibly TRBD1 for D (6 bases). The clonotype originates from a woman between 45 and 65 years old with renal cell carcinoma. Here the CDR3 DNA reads TGCGCCAGCAGCCAAGTGGACAGTGGTCAGCCCCAGCATTTT. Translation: CASSQVDSGQPQHF.